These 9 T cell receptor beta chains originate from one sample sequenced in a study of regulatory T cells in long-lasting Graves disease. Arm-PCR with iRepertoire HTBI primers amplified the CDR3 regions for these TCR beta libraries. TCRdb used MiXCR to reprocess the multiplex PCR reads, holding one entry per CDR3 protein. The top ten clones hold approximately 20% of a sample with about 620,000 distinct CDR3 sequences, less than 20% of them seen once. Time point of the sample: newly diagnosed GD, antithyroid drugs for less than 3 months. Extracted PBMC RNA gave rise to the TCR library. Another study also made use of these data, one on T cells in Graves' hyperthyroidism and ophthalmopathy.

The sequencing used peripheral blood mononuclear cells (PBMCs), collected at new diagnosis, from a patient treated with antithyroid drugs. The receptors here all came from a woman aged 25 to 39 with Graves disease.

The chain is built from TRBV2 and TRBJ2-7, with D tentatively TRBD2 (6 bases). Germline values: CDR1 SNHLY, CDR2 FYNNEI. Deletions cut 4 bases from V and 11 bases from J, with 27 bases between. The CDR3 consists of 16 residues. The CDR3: CASSATQLSPREREYF. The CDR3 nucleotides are TGTGCCAGCAGTGCCACGCAGTTGAGCCCCCGGGAGAGGGAGTACTTC.

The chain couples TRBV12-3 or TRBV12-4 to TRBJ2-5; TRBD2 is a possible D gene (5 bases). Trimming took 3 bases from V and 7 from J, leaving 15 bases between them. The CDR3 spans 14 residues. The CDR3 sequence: CASSFDRGWGTQYF. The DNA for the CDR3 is TGTGCCAGCAGTTTTGATCGCGGGTGGGGGACCCAGTACTTC.

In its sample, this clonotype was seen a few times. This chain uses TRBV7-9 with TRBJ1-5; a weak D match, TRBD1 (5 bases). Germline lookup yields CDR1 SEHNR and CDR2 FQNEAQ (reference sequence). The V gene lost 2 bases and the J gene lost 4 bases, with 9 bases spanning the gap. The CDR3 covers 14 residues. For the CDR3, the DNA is TGTGCCAGCAGCTTACAGACAGCGAATCAGCCCCAGCATTTT. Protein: CASSLQTANQPQHF.

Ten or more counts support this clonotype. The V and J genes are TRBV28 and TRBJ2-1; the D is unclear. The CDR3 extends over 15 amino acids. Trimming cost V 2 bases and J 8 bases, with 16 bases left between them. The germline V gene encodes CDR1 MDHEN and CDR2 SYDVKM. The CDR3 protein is CASSLLVLGSYEQFF. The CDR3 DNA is TGTGCCAGCAGTTTACTAGTTCTAGGTTCATATGAGCAGTTCTTC.

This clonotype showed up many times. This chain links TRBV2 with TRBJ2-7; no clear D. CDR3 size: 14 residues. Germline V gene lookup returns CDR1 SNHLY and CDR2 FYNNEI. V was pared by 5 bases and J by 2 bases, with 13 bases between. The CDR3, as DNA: TGTGCCAGCAGTTCCGGGTCCCTTCCCTACGAGCAGTACTTC. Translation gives CASSSGSLPYEQYF.

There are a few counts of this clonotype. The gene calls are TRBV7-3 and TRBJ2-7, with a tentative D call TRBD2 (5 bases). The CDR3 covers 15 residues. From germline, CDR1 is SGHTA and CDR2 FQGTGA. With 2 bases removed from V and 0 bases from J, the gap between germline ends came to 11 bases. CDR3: CASSLGPADSYEQYF. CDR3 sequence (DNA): TGTGCCAGCAGCTTAGGCCCAGCGGACTCCTACGAGCAGTACTTC.

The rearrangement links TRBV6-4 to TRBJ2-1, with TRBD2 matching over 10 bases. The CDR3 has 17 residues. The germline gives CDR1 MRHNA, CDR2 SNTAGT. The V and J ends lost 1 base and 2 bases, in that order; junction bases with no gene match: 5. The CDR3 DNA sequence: TGTGCCAGCAGTGACTATCCTAGCGGGAGCCCCTACAATGAGCAGTTCTTC. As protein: CASSDYPSGSPYNEQFF.

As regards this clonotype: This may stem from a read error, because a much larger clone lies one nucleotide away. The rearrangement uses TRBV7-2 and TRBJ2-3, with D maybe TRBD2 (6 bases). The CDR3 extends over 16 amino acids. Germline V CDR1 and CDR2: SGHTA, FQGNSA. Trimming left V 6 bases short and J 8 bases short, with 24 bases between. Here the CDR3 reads CASRPWEVQIAGTQYF. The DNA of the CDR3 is TGTGCCAGCAGACCCTGGGAGGTACAAATAGCAGGTACGCAGTATTTT.

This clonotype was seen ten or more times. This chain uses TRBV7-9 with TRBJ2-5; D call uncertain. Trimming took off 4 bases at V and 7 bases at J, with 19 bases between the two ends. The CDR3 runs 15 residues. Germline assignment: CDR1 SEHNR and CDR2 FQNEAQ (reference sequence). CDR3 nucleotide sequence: TGTGCCAGCAGCTCAGAATCTGGGCCCCTTGGGACCCAGTACTTC. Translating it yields CASSSESGPLGTQYF.